This T cell receptor (beta chain) came from a study of shared clonotypes between healthy human individuals. In the study overall: Per-donor plates numbered three CD4 naive, three CD4 memory, two CD8 naive and one CD8 memory.

Naive CD8 cells lacked CD45RO and underwent positive selection for CCR7, leaving out terminally differentiated effector memory CD45RA+ cells. HIV-negative, healthy adults without recent acute infections or vaccinations were the donors. As concerns this clone: The sample contains more than one DNA sequence encoding this CDR3.

Sequencing used immunoSEQ multiplex PCR; TCRdb keeps in-frame clones, though not all of them. The sample includes fewer than 800,000 clones, 92% of them seen just once. V shed 2 bases and J shed 4 bases, with 0 bases lying between them. The length of the CDR3 is 10 residues. The germline gives CDR1 DFQATT, CDR2 SNEGSKA (reference sequence). The sample was naive CD8+ T cells sorted from blood. The sequence was collected from a young man in good health. This chain joins TRBV20-1 and TRBJ2-1; D uncertain. CDR3 in DNA: TGCAGTGCTAGATACAATGAGCAGTTCTTC. Protein product: CSARYNEQFF.